This T cell receptor (beta chain) was captured in a study of blood T cell repertoires in COVID-19. In the study overall: The study drew acute and convalescent COVID-19 samples from the United States, Italy and Spain. Sources were T cells, B-cell-depleted T cells, or PBMCs; the material itself was cDNA or gDNA.

Living in 24 US areas, the participants were between roughly 18 and 90 years of age. Germline CDR1 is LNHNV and CDR2 is YYDKDF (reference sequence). The CDR3 contains 15 residues. The V and J ends lost 5 bases and 2 bases, in that order; junction bases with no gene match: 4. Per the authors' pipeline: Amplified reference gene primers provided the basis for estimating nucleated cell counts. Generated by immunoSEQ multiplex PCR, the TCRdb table keeps only in-frame clones and is missing some. V and J calls and clone size are those listed in that table; D and trimming were worked out from the DNA. The sample contains about 190,000 clones, 65% to 85% of which appear only once.

Sequencing was performed on PBMCs or T cells enriched from blood (not recorded which). The chain recombines TRBV15 with TRBJ1-3, with TRBD1 matching over 9 bases. This clonotype originated in a woman between 25 and 40 years old who had been exposed to COVID-19. The CDR3 bases are TGTGCCACCAGCGACACAGGGGGCACTGGAAACACCATATATTTT. As protein: CATSDTGGTGNTIYF.